This T cell receptor (beta chain) was identified in a study of blood T cell repertoires in COVID-19. Whole-study context: There were acute and convalescent COVID-19 samples, and they came from the United States, Italy and Spain.

Source study methods: Estimated nucleated cell counts came from reference gene primer amplification. Some clones are missing from TCRdb's copy, which holds only in-frame ones; the method was immunoSEQ multiplex PCR. V, J and clone size are taken as reported in that table, and D and trimming were inferred from the DNA itself. The sample consists of about 99,000 clones, less than 90% of them appearing once. The CDR3 totals 13 residues. V was clipped by 0 bases and J by 7 bases, with 9 bases between them. From germline, CDR1 is MNHEY and CDR2 SVGAGI. The clonotype comes from a human donor in a cohort sampled during active COVID-19. Sequencing was carried out using peripheral blood. V usage is TRBV6-5 and J usage is TRBJ1-1; D gene uncertain. The CDR3 region has the DNA TGTGCCAGCAGTTACTCGACAACCCGTGAAGCTTTCTTT. It encodes CASSYSTTREAFF.